A selection of T cell receptor beta chains follows, all from one sample in a study of blood T cell repertoires in COVID-19. Using immunoSEQ multiplex PCR, the repertoire was profiled, and TCRdb retains in-frame clones only, with some absent. Of about 37,000 clones in the sample, around nine tenths were seen once. Source material: peripheral blood. These receptors all come from a human donor in a cohort sampled during active COVID-19. Each CDR3 is given without its conserved first and last residue. Fields, in order: CDR3 protein, V gene, J gene.

cdr3_aa: ASSLVGTGRYEQY
v_call: TRBV5-8
j_call: TRBJ2-7

cdr3_aa: ASSVLEGPTGELF
v_call: TRBV9
j_call: TRBJ2-2

cdr3_aa: ASSRDSGGGETQY
v_call: TRBV5-4
j_call: TRBJ2-5

cdr3_aa: ASSYSRTGGQETQY
v_call: TRBV6-5
j_call: TRBJ2-5

cdr3_aa: ASSLVQGFEAF
v_call: TRBV5-1
j_call: TRBJ1-1

cdr3_aa: ASSVGQARSEAF
v_call: TRBV9
j_call: TRBJ1-1

cdr3_aa: ASSPREGTNEKLF
v_call: TRBV18
j_call: TRBJ1-4

cdr3_aa: ASRFGQGVGNEQF
v_call: TRBV5-4
j_call: TRBJ2-1

cdr3_aa: ASSVVAFGNTEAF
v_call: TRBV9
j_call: TRBJ1-1

cdr3_aa: ASAAGGNSYNEQF
v_call: TRBV6-5
j_call: TRBJ2-1

cdr3_aa: ASSLGTNLFTDTQY
v_call: TRBV5-6
j_call: TRBJ2-3

cdr3_aa: ASREPGSSSGANVLT
v_call: TRBV7-9
j_call: TRBJ2-6

cdr3_aa: ASSQMRGNEQF
v_call: TRBV3-1/TRBV3-2
j_call: TRBJ2-1

cdr3_aa: ASPGGTSGGDTDTQY
v_call: TRBV12-1
j_call: TRBJ2-3

cdr3_aa: ASSRDRLNTEAF
v_call: TRBV18
j_call: TRBJ1-1

cdr3_aa: ASRKAGQEYNQPQH
v_call: TRBV19
j_call: TRBJ1-5

cdr3_aa: ASSLGQLSSYEQY
v_call: TRBV27
j_call: TRBJ2-7

cdr3_aa: ASSGTGGWAEAF
v_call: TRBV6-2/TRBV6-3
j_call: TRBJ1-1

cdr3_aa: ASSLLEGHGELF
v_call: TRBV7-2
j_call: TRBJ2-2

cdr3_aa: ASSVLASETQY
v_call: TRBV9
j_call: TRBJ2-5

cdr3_aa: AWSVQTNTEAF
v_call: TRBV30
j_call: TRBJ1-1

cdr3_aa: ASSPLATRVHEQY
v_call: TRBV7-9
j_call: TRBJ2-7

cdr3_aa: ASSLRAGTDTLNSPLH
v_call: TRBV7-6
j_call: TRBJ1-6

cdr3_aa: ASSKDEKDNHSSGANVLT
v_call: TRBV21-1
j_call: TRBJ2-6

cdr3_aa: ASSLLWTGASYEQY
v_call: TRBV27
j_call: TRBJ2-7

cdr3_aa: ASSAAGVYNEQF
v_call: TRBV25-1
j_call: TRBJ2-1

cdr3_aa: ASSRDSGEQY
v_call: TRBV12-3/TRBV12-4
j_call: TRBJ2-7

cdr3_aa: ASSFGGGETQY
v_call: TRBV7-8
j_call: TRBJ2-5

cdr3_aa: ASSPQVNTEAF
v_call: TRBV7-3
j_call: TRBJ1-1

cdr3_aa: ASSLTGAGPRRGQETQY
v_call: TRBV3-1/TRBV3-2
j_call: TRBJ2-5

cdr3_aa: ASRTGQGSSQPQH
v_call: TRBV6-5
j_call: TRBJ1-5

cdr3_aa: ASSSQGIANEKLF
v_call: TRBV7-8
j_call: TRBJ1-4

cdr3_aa: ASSYPTGGRANYGYT
v_call: TRBV6-2/TRBV6-3
j_call: TRBJ1-2

cdr3_aa: ATSRVDSYGYT
v_call: TRBV15
j_call: TRBJ1-2

cdr3_aa: ASSLKKLLAGGADTQY
v_call: TRBV11-2
j_call: TRBJ2-3

cdr3_aa: ASSPMLGGTDTQY
v_call: TRBV27
j_call: TRBJ2-3

cdr3_aa: AIAPGGTSNQPQH
v_call: TRBV19
j_call: TRBJ1-5

cdr3_aa: ASRRKWTDYEQY
v_call: TRBV7-3
j_call: TRBJ2-7

cdr3_aa: AWSVPPADTQY
v_call: TRBV30
j_call: TRBJ2-3

cdr3_aa: ASVRQAGNTGELF
v_call: TRBV7-6
j_call: TRBJ2-2

cdr3_aa: ASSPSGWNEQF
v_call: TRBV5-6
j_call: TRBJ2-1

cdr3_aa: ASSPYGQTQY
v_call: TRBV7-8
j_call: TRBJ2-5

cdr3_aa: ASSWTAEAF
v_call: TRBV6-5
j_call: TRBJ1-1

cdr3_aa: AISEQGQFNEKLF
v_call: TRBV10-3
j_call: TRBJ1-4

cdr3_aa: ASSSGNTEAF
v_call: TRBV5-1
j_call: TRBJ1-1

cdr3_aa: ASSLLAGAFNEQF
v_call: TRBV27
j_call: TRBJ2-1

cdr3_aa: ASSQHGAENIQY
v_call: TRBV4-1
j_call: TRBJ2-4

cdr3_aa: ASSLASGGSEQY
v_call: TRBV7-8
j_call: TRBJ2-7

cdr3_aa: ASLPQLARGSVAAKNIQY
v_call: TRBV28
j_call: TRBJ2-4

cdr3_aa: ASSRNRGDSGNTIY
v_call: TRBV7-8
j_call: TRBJ1-3

cdr3_aa: ASSLWSGKLAKNIQY
v_call: TRBV7-9
j_call: TRBJ2-4

cdr3_aa: ASRMDRLGVNTEAF
v_call: TRBV4-1
j_call: TRBJ1-1

cdr3_aa: ASSHGLAGVPYEQY
v_call: TRBV5-1
j_call: TRBJ2-7

cdr3_aa: ASSLEDPSGVPYEQY
v_call: TRBV7-9
j_call: TRBJ2-7

cdr3_aa: ASSQDQGTEAF
v_call: TRBV14
j_call: TRBJ1-1

cdr3_aa: ATSVAGEETQY
v_call: TRBV24-1
j_call: TRBJ2-5

cdr3_aa: ASSGGTTSTNEKLF
v_call: TRBV9
j_call: TRBJ1-4

cdr3_aa: AGKGQVINSPLH
v_call: TRBV30
j_call: TRBJ1-6

cdr3_aa: ASSLSSVMNTEAF
v_call: TRBV7-2
j_call: TRBJ1-1

cdr3_aa: ASSPPYRGRTYNEQF
v_call: TRBV18
j_call: TRBJ2-1